A single sample is the source of the 10 T cell receptor beta chains below, sequenced in a study of T cell repertoires in cytomegalovirus infection. Using its own MiXCR run on the reads, TCRdb lists one record per CDR3 protein. The table shows about 47,000 distinct CDR3 sequences, with approximately 20% occurring only once. Antigen specificity for these receptors is unknown. Sample: CD8+ T cells from cultured PBMCs, taken from culture after CMV antigen stimulation. These receptor sequences come from a human donor in good health (CMV status not recorded). Some clones in this sample may be carry-over from other donors' samples.

The gene calls are TRBV25-1 and TRBJ2-1, with D perhaps matching TRBD1 (6 bases). Trimming took 2 bases from V and 10 from J, leaving 24 bases between them. Looked up from germline, CDR1 is MGHDK and CDR2 is SYGVNS. This CDR3 is built from 17 residues. CDR3 DNA sequence: TGTGCCAGCAGTGAAAGGGAAAGGTTCGGGACACTCAAGGAGCAGTTCTTC. Protein sequence: CASSERERFGTLKEQFF.

This clonotype has a count of ten or more. The gene calls are TRBV6-2 or TRBV6-3 and TRBJ2-1, with 11 nucleotides matching TRBD2. V trimming: 6 bases; J trimming: 8 bases; junction bases outside the gene matches: 9. The CDR3 length is 15 residues. The germline gives CDR1 MNHEY, CDR2 SVGEGT. In DNA form, the CDR3 reads TGTGCCAGCAGACCACTAGCGGGAGAGGTATATGAGCAGTTCTTC. Its protein product is CASRPLAGEVYEQFF.

The V gene is TRBV5-6, the J gene TRBJ1-4; D might be TRBD1 (6 bases). Trimming removed 4 bases at V and 13 bases at J, with 14 bases between. The CDR3 is 12 residues long. CDR1 is SGHDT and CDR2 is YYEEEE in the germline V gene. The CDR3 protein is CASSPGGISLFF. CDR3 in DNA: TGTGCCAGCAGCCCCGGGGGCATTTCACTGTTTTTT.

This clonotype was seen a handful of times. The chain carries TRBV4-2 and TRBJ2-3; a weak D match, TRBD1 (6 bases). Trimming left V 4 bases short and J 2 bases short, with 16 bases between. Germline lookup yields CDR1 LGHNA and CDR2 YNFKEQ. This CDR3 spans 16 amino acids. For the CDR3, the DNA is TGTGCCAGCAGCCCCCTCCTGACAGGCCTCACAGATACGCAGTATTTT. Its translation: CASSPLLTGLTDTQYF.

This chain joins TRBV6-2 or TRBV6-3 and TRBJ2-1; 7 bases are a match to TRBD2. The germline CDR1 and CDR2 sequences are MNHEY and SVGEGT. Unmatched junction bases numbered 14, after V lost 1 base and J lost 8 bases. The length of the CDR3 is 17 residues. The DNA for the CDR3 is TGTGCCAGCAGTTACTGGGAGGGTATGTTTAACACGGATGAGCAGTTCTTC. Translation gives CASSYWEGMFNTDEQFF.

This clonotype was seen at least ten times. The chain uses TRBV19 and TRBJ1-2; D is undetermined. With 0 bases removed from V and 2 bases from J, the gap between germline ends came to 19 bases. CDR1 is LNHDA and CDR2 is SQIVND in the germline V gene (reference sequence). The CDR3 length is 18 residues. The CDR3 sequence: CASSIDARMILRNYGYTF. CDR3 bases: TGTGCCAGTAGTATAGATGCACGGATGATTCTTAGGAACTATGGCTACACCTTC.

This clonotype has a count of ten or more. This chain uses TRBV7-9 with TRBJ1-1; 9 positions agree with TRBD1. V lost 5 bases, J lost 0 bases, and 4 bases stayed unmatched. CDR3 length: 15 amino acids. Looked up from germline, CDR1 is SEHNR and CDR2 is FQNEAQ (reference sequence). For the CDR3, the DNA is TGTGCCAGCAGCGAACAGGGGGCGATGAACACTGAAGCTTTCTTT. Translated, it gives CASSEQGAMNTEAFF.

As concerns this clonotype: Mismatch with germline at one junction end may stem from a read error. The genes are TRBV7-4 and TRBJ2-7, with D maybe TRBD1 (5 bases). Germline CDR1 reads SGHVT; CDR2 reads SQSDAQ. This CDR3 is built from 12 residues. CDR3 nucleotides: TGTGCCAGCAGCTTAGAGTCAAGGGGTAAAGACTTC. Protein product: CASSLESRGKDF.

The V call is TRBV9, the J call TRBJ2-7; the D gene could be TRBD1 or TRBD2 (5 bases each). Trimming left V 0 bases short and J 1 base short, with 14 bases between. There are 16 residues in the CDR3. Germline-derived CDR1 and CDR2 are SGDLS and YYNGEE. CDR3 DNA sequence: TGTGCCAGCAGCGTAGGCTCCGGGGCCCTGTCCTACGAGCAGTACTTC. It encodes CASSVGSGALSYEQYF.

This clonotype was counted between two and nine times. The chain combines TRBV6-1 with TRBJ2-7; no clear D. The CDR3 spans 14 residues. V was pared by 1 base and J by 3 bases, with 10 bases between. Per the germline V gene, CDR1 is MNHNS and CDR2 is SASEGT. The CDR3 is CASSEGIEFYEQYF. The CDR3 DNA reads as TGTGCCAGCAGTGAAGGGATAGAATTCTACGAGCAGTACTTC.